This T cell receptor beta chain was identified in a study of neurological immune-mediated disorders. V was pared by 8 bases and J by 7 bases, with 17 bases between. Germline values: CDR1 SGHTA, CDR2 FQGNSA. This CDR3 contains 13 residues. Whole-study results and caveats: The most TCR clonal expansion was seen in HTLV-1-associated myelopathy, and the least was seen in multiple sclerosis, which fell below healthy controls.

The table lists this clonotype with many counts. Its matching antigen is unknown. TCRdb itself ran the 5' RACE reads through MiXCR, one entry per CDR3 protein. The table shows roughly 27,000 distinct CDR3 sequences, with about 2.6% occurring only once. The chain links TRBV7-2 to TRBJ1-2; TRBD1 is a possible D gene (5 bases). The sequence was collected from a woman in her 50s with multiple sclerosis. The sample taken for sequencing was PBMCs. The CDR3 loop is CASEILGGFGYTF. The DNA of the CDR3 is TGTGCCAGCGAGATTTTGGGGGGTTTTGGCTACACCTTC.